A selection of T cell receptor beta chains follows, all from one sample in a study of blood T cell repertoires in COVID-19. The protocol was immunoSEQ multiplex PCR, while the TCRdb copy is restricted to in-frame clones and leaves out a portion. In the table there are 72,000 or so clones, around 90% of which are singletons. Material: peripheral blood. Receptors originate from an elderly woman with acute or convalescent COVID-19. Each CDR3 is given with its conserved first and last residue. The D gene is left open where the match is weak.

CASSGGIDREWAF | TRBJ2-7 | . | TRBV5-1
CASHERVISPLHF | TRBJ1-6 | . | TRBV2
CASSLGASGRTDTQYF | TRBJ2-3 | TRBD2 | TRBV5-1
CASRTSGTASYNEQFF | TRBJ2-1 | TRBD1 | TRBV28
CASSFLGFEQYF | TRBJ2-7 | . | TRBV7-9
CASSIEAPGSEAQYF | TRBJ2-5 | . | TRBV11-2
CASRELTGGRGEKLFF | TRBJ1-4 | . | TRBV6-1
CASSTGLQETQYF | TRBJ2-5 | . | TRBV5-4
CASRLGTGGGEKLFF | TRBJ1-4 | TRBD1 | TRBV5-1
CASSPLGRLEETQYF | TRBJ2-5 | . | TRBV5-6
CASSYSSTQVRNEQYF | TRBJ2-7 | . | TRBV6-5
CASRYDRAPLYTF | TRBJ1-2 | TRBD1 | TRBV2
CASSIYDSGSNTEAFF | TRBJ1-1 | . | TRBV19
CASSLGTEVYGYTF | TRBJ1-2 | TRBD1 | TRBV28
CASSFLAGMKNEQFF | TRBJ2-1 | TRBD2 | TRBV11-3
CASSPRKRGSSYEQYF | TRBJ2-7 | . | TRBV13
CATSDSGQYGYTF | TRBJ1-2 | . | TRBV24-1
CASSPGYSGGANTGELFF | TRBJ2-2 | TRBD2 | TRBV3-1/TRBV3-2
CASSSRTEMNTEAFF | TRBJ1-1 | . | TRBV5-1
CASSQVQGREKLFF | TRBJ1-4 | . | TRBV4-3
CASSAPQGRNYGYTF | TRBJ1-2 | . | TRBV6-6
CASSFATGGFYTF | TRBJ1-2 | TRBD1 | TRBV5-6
CASSSTGAGANVLTF | TRBJ2-6 | TRBD1 | TRBV3-1/TRBV3-2
CASSQGRGQVNSPLHF | TRBJ1-6 | TRBD1 | TRBV4-3
CASTSGGADYGYTF | TRBJ1-2 | . | TRBV5-1